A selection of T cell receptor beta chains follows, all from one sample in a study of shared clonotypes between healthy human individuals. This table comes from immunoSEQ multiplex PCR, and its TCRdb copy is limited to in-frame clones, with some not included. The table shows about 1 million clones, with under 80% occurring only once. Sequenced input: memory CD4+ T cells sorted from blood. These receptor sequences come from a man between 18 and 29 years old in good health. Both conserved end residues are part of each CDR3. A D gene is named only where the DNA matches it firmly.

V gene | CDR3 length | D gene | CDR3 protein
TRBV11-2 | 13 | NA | CASSVQPQETQYF
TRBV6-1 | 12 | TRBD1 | CASSDRGHEQYF
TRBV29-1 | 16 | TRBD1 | CSAIPGQGSSLYEQYF
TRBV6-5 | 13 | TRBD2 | CASTGGRAYEQYF
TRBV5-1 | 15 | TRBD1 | CASSLAGQGDEKLFF
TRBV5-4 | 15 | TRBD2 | CASSLGPAGGYEQYF
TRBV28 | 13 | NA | CASSLSREQPQHF
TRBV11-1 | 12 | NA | CASSRVGSEAFF
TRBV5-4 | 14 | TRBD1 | CASSLPGQPNTIYF
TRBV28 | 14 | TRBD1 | CASSLAGTANIQYF
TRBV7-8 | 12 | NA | CASGQGTDTQYF
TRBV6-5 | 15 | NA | CASSYSRDSSSGYTF
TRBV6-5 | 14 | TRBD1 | CASRPDRANYGYTF
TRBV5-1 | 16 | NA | CASSLGDSTNTGELFF
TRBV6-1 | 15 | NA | CASSEGGSGNSPLHF
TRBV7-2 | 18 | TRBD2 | CASSSARTSGPSSYEQYF
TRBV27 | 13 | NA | CASSLGVTDTQYF
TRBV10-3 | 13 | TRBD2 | CAVRLAGAYEQYF
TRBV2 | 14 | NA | CASNRDRSSYEQYF
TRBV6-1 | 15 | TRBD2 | CASRVSSGGSYEQYF
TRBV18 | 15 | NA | CASSASEGTGNTIYF
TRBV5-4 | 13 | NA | CASSWATNEKLFF
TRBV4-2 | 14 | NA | CASSQEAGQDGYTF
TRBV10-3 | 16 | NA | CATEAVQGPFTGELFF
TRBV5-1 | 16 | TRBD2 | CASSSLSGGNVDTQYF
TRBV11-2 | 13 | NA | CASNPRVGSEQYF
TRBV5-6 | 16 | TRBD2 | CASSLGTSGGGETQYF
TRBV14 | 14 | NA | CASSPLGVQETQYF
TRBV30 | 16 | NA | CAWSAGEWAGANVLTF
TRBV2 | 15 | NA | CASRGFRGGTGELFF
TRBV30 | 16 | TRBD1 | CAWRGQGRTNTGELFF
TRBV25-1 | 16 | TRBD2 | CASSGLAGALTGELFF
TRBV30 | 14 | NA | CAWSVGQEGQPQHF
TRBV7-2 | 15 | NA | CASSLALTGSGELFF
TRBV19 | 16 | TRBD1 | CASSIHPGQGSGEQYF
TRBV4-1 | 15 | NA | CASSHETATNEKLFF
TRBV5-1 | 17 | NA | CASSPGSGAGIKEKLFF
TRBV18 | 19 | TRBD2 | CASSPRIAGGLSNTGELFF
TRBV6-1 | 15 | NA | CASSEGGSSGNTIYF
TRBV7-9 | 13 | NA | CASSSRWGETQYF